These T cell receptor beta chains were read from a single sample in a study of blood T cell repertoires in COVID-19. Clones were read by immunoSEQ multiplex PCR, and TCRdb kept only the in-frame ones, dropping some. Here the sample spans approximately 35,000 clones, roughly nine tenths being singletons. The material sequenced was peripheral blood. Receptors originate from a human donor with active COVID-19. The donor label of this sample is uncertain. CDR3s include the opening cysteine and the closing phenylalanine or tryptophan. D genes are given only for firm matches. The size field is filled for only some rows; it gives once, few, many or a size class.

>TRBV28|hyperexpanded|TRBJ1-5|-|13
CASSLEDNQPQHF
TGTGCCAGCAGTTTAGAGGACAATCAGCCCCAGCATTTT
>TRBV5-1|-|TRBJ2-5|-|17
CASSSMPQGRNQETQYF
TGCGCCAGCAGCTCGATGCCGCAGGGTCGTAACCAAGAGACCCAGTACTTC
>TRBV5-1|once|TRBJ2-7|-|14
CASKAFQRTYEQYF
TGCGCCAGCAAAGCATTTCAACGAACCTACGAGCAGTACTTC
>TRBV7-9|-|TRBJ1-1|-|9
CASRPEAFF
TGTGCCAGCAGGCCGGAGGCTTTCTTT
>TRBV3-1/TRBV3-2|-|TRBJ2-1|-|13
CASSRRDSDEQFF
TGTGCCAGCAGCCGCCGGGACTCCGATGAGCAGTTCTTC
>TRBV25-1|-|TRBJ2-7|-|15
CASSDRQDLSYEQYF
TGTGCCAGCAGTGATCGACAGGACCTCTCCTACGAGCAGTACTTC
>TRBV7-9|medium-sized|TRBJ2-2|TRBD2|18
CASSFPGTSGSNTGELFF
TGTGCCAGCAGCTTTCCCGGGACTAGCGGTTCGAACACCGGGGAGCTGTTTTTT
>TRBV5-1|-|TRBJ2-5|-|13
CASSLTPQETQYF
TGCGCCAGCAGCTTGACTCCCCAAGAGACCCAGTACTTC
>TRBV19|once|TRBJ1-2|-|14
CASSIIGRGIGYTF
TGTGCCAGTAGTATAATTGGCAGGGGAATTGGCTACACCTTC
>TRBV9|few|TRBJ2-3|TRBD2|20
CASSVSPSGGLAGGTDTQYF
TGTGCCAGCAGCGTCTCCCCGTCGGGGGGACTAGCGGGGGGCACAGATACGCAGTATTTT
>TRBV7-8|-|TRBJ2-7|TRBD2|16
CASSSFGGAGPYEQYF
TGTGCCAGCAGCTCTTTCGGGGGGGCTGGACCCTACGAGCAGTACTTC
>TRBV24-1|-|TRBJ2-1|TRBD1|15
CATSDVNRDSNEQFF
TGTGCCACCAGTGATGTCAACCGGGACAGCAATGAGCAGTTCTTC
>TRBV12-3/TRBV12-4|-|TRBJ2-2|-|13
CASSETAREELFF
TGTGCCAGCAGTGAGACCGCCCGGGAGGAGCTGTTTTTT
>TRBV7-2|-|TRBJ2-2|TRBD1|15
CASSFRQGARWELFF
TGTGCCAGCAGCTTTCGACAGGGGGCGCGCTGGGAGCTGTTTTTT
>TRBV15|-|TRBJ1-2|-|14
CATSTGSAGYGYTF
TGTGCCACCAGCACGGGGTCAGCTGGTTATGGCTACACCTTC
>TRBV13|-|TRBJ2-3|-|17
CASSPYPPGLSTDTQYF
TGTGCCAGCAGCCCATATCCTCCGGGACTCAGCACAGATACGCAGTATTTT
>TRBV5-4|-|TRBJ2-7|TRBD1|15
CASSPDRVGYSEQYF
TGTGCCAGCAGCCCCGACAGGGTAGGCTATAGCGAGCAGTACTTC
>TRBV5-6|-|TRBJ2-7|-|14
CASSPQGRTYEQYF
TGTGCCAGCAGCCCACAGGGAAGGACTTACGAGCAGTACTTC
>TRBV11-1|few|TRBJ2-1|-|13
CASSFGLYNEQFF
TGTGCCAGCAGCTTCGGACTTTACAATGAGCAGTTCTTC
>TRBV25-1|-|TRBJ2-6|-|14
CAKPAGSGANVLTF
TGTGCCAAGCCAGCGGGCTCTGGGGCCAACGTCCTGACTTTC
>TRBV2|-|TRBJ2-3|TRBD1|15
CASRDRRYSTDTQYF
TGTGCCAGTCGGGACAGACGATATAGCACAGATACGCAGTATTTT
>TRBV6-5|-|TRBJ1-1|TRBD1|15
CASRNLQGMNTEAFF
TGTGCCAGCAGAAACCTACAGGGGATGAACACTGAAGCTTTCTTT
>TRBV5-4|few|TRBJ2-7|-|14
CASSTAGTPYEQYF
TGTGCCAGCAGCACAGCCGGGACACCATACGAGCAGTACTTC
>TRBV7-2|-|TRBJ2-7|TRBD1|17
CASSSFFSDRLSYEQYF
TGTGCCAGCAGCTCCTTTTTCTCGGACAGGCTCTCCTACGAGCAGTACTTC
>TRBV6-2/TRBV6-3|-|TRBJ2-3|-|13
CASSYSGADTQYF
TGTGCCAGCAGTTACTCGGGGGCGGATACGCAGTATTTT
>TRBV7-9|-|TRBJ1-4|-|16
CASSSRNRAGNEKLFF
TGTGCCAGCAGCTCCCGAAACAGGGCCGGGAATGAAAAACTGTTTTTT
>TRBV28|-|TRBJ1-4|-|14
CASNLRGLNEKLFF
TGTGCCAGCAACCTCAGGGGCCTTAATGAAAAACTGTTTTTT
>TRBV19|-|TRBJ2-2|TRBD1|13
CAVLTGGTGELFF
TGTGCCGTCTTGACAGGGGGAACCGGGGAGCTGTTTTTT
>TRBV5-6|-|TRBJ1-4|TRBD1|15
CASSLTGASNEKLFF
TGTGCCAGCAGCCTCACAGGGGCAAGTAATGAAAAACTGTTTTTT
>TRBV7-2|-|TRBJ2-7|TRBD1|14
CAGQGGAPYYEQYF
TGTGCCGGACAGGGCGGGGCGCCTTACTACGAGCAGTACTTC
>TRBV6-5|-|TRBJ2-1|TRBD1|11
CASSKGQEQFF
TGTGCCAGCAGCAAGGGACAGGAGCAGTTCTTC
>TRBV6-5|-|TRBJ2-2|-|15
CASSPGREGTGELFF
TGTGCCAGCAGTCCCGGCAGAGAGGGCACCGGGGAGCTGTTTTTT
>TRBV5-1|-|TRBJ1-5|-|15
CASSLAGGPGQPQHF
TGCGCCAGCAGCTTGGCCGGGGGGCCTGGTCAGCCCCAGCATTTT
>TRBV18|-|TRBJ2-5|-|16
CASSDDGVQGGETQYF
TGTGCCAGCTCGGATGATGGTGTACAGGGCGGAGAGACCCAGTACTTC
>TRBV4-3|-|TRBJ2-3|TRBD1|13
CASSQPGQGTQYF
TGCGCCAGCAGCCAACCCGGACAGGGGACGCAGTATTTT
>TRBV9|once|TRBJ2-3|TRBD2|15
CASSTGTTSTDTQYF
TGTGCCAGCAGCACCGGGACTACCAGCACAGATACGCAGTATTTT
>TRBV7-3|-|TRBJ2-1|TRBD2|14
CASSFGGAVYEQFF
TGTGCCAGCAGCTTCGGGGGGGCCGTCTATGAGCAGTTCTTC
>TRBV7-9|-|TRBJ2-1|-|16
CASSGVTGYSYNEQFF
TGTGCCAGCAGCGGGGTGACGGGGTACTCCTACAATGAGCAGTTCTTC
>TRBV7-2|-|TRBJ1-6|-|17
CASSLRFRQEPNSPLHF
TGTGCCAGCAGCTTAAGGTTCCGACAGGAGCCCAATTCACCCCTCCACTTT
>TRBV7-9|-|TRBJ1-1|TRBD1|16
CASGQHAGQTGTEAFF
TGTGCCAGCGGCCAACACGCGGGACAGACTGGGACTGAAGCTTTCTTT
>TRBV27|once|TRBJ2-7|TRBD2|14
CASSLGGRAGEQYF
TGTGCCAGCAGTTTAGGCGGGAGGGCTGGCGAGCAGTACTTC
>TRBV27|once|TRBJ2-3|TRBD2|16
CASSLNSGGNTDTQYF
TGTGCCAGCAGTTTAAATAGCGGGGGAAACACAGATACGCAGTATTTT
>TRBV4-2|-|TRBJ2-2|-|13
CASSQALTGELFF
TGTGCCAGCAGCCAAGCCCTCACCGGGGAGCTGTTTTTT
>TRBV7-2|-|TRBJ2-1|TRBD2|19
CASSLVRGLSAYSYNEQFF
TGTGCCAGCAGCTTAGTAAGGGGACTAAGCGCATATTCCTACAATGAGCAGTTCTTC
>TRBV28|-|TRBJ2-1|-|13
CASHSSRYNEQFF
TGTGCCAGCCACTCTAGCAGATACAATGAGCAGTTCTTC
>TRBV7-8|once|TRBJ2-7|-|16
CASSLADIRAVYEQYF
TGTGCCAGCAGCTTAGCCGATATCAGGGCAGTCTACGAGCAGTACTTC
>TRBV10-3|-|TRBJ1-2|TRBD1|15
CAISGKPGQAYGYTF
TGTGCCATCAGTGGGAAACCGGGACAGGCCTATGGCTACACCTTC
>TRBV7-2|once|TRBJ2-4|-|14
CASSRLMGQNIQYF
TGTGCCAGCAGCCGCCTTATGGGGCAAAACATTCAGTACTTC
>TRBV6-6|-|TRBJ1-5|-|15
CATQDDLEGRQPQHF
TGTGCCACCCAAGACGACCTCGAGGGCAGGCAGCCCCAGCATTTT
>TRBV5-6|-|TRBJ2-2|TRBD2|16
CASSLRGSLTTGELFF
TGTGCCAGCAGCCTCCGCGGGAGCTTGACCACCGGGGAGCTGTTTTTT
>TRBV5-1|-|TRBJ2-1|TRBD2|15
CASSLQLALYNEQFF
TGCGCCAGCAGCTTGCAACTAGCGCTCTACAATGAGCAGTTCTTC
>TRBV27|-|TRBJ2-7|-|15
CASSLIPTGTYEQYF
TGTGCCAGCAGTTTAATCCCCACAGGGACCTACGAGCAGTACTTC
>TRBV7-3|-|TRBJ2-2|-|15
CASSFSGLNTGELFF
TGTGCCAGCAGCTTTAGCGGTCTGAACACCGGGGAGCTGTTTTTT
>TRBV12-3/TRBV12-4|-|TRBJ2-7|-|13
CASSLAESYEQYF
TGTGCCAGCAGTTTGGCGGAGTCCTACGAGCAGTACTTC
>TRBV5-6|-|TRBJ1-1|-|13
CASSSPGDTEAFF
TGTGCCAGCAGCAGCCCCGGGGACACTGAAGCTTTCTTT
>TRBV5-1|-|TRBJ1-2|TRBD1|14
CASSGSGGGYGYTF
TGCGCCAGCAGCGGATCAGGGGGAGGCTATGGCTACACCTTC
>TRBV6-2/TRBV6-3|-|TRBJ2-3|TRBD2|15
CASSPSGRGIDTQYF
TGTGCCAGCAGCCCTAGCGGGAGGGGGATAGATACGCAGTATTTT
>TRBV9|-|TRBJ2-1|-|13
CASSPIGGGQQFF
TGTGCCAGCAGCCCCATCGGAGGCGGACAGCAGTTCTTC
>TRBV7-9|-|TRBJ1-1|-|14
CASSWGLEGTEAFF
TGTGCCAGCAGCTGGGGGCTTGAGGGCACTGAAGCTTTCTTT